This T cell receptor beta chain was identified in a study of shared clonotypes between healthy human individuals. Study details: Per donor, CD8 memory used one plate, CD8 naive used two, CD4 memory used three and CD4 naive used three. Study-level points and caveats: Researchers found naive subsets generally carried larger estimated richness than memory subsets. Shared clonotypes across all four donors exceeded non-shared ones in generation probability.

Both subsets, CD45RA+ naive and CD45RA-negative memory, were split from the CD4+ cells. The germline V and J ends were trimmed by 0 bases and 0 bases, with 12 bases remaining between them. This CDR3 is built from 17 residues. Germline V CDR1 and CDR2: SNHLY, FYNNEI. Regarding this clone: Its antigen is not known.

The assay was immunoSEQ multiplex PCR, and TCRdb's table has in-frame clones only and misses some. In the table there are about 980,000 clones, around 80% of which are singletons. The receptor comes from a man in his late teens or twenties in good health. Material for sequencing was memory CD4+ T cells sorted from blood. Stated subset: CD45RA-negative fraction. V gene TRBV2 combines with J gene TRBJ1-5, with unresolved D. The CDR3 is CASSEAQGISSNQPQHF. CDR3 sequence (DNA): TGTGCCAGCAGTGAAGCGCAAGGGATCTCTAGCAATCAGCCCCAGCATTTT. The full variable domain, completed using reference TRBV2 and TRBJ1-5, is EPEVTQTPSHQVTQMGQEVILRCVPISNHLYFYWYRQILGQKVEFLVSFYNNEISEKSEIFDDQFSVERPDGSNFTLKIRSTKLEDSAMYFCASSEAQGISSNQPQHFGDGTRLSIL.